A single sample is the source of the 26 T cell receptor beta chains below, sequenced in a study of cytomegalovirus exposure and HLA in healthy donors. With 60 Vbeta and 13 Jbeta primers, the PCR was carried out. TCRdb keeps only in-frame clones here, not all; method: immunoSEQ multiplex PCR. The sample lists 85,000 to 100,000 clones; 60% to 80% were seen once. The sequenced sample consisted of PBMCs. The receptors here all came from a man between 50 and 59 years old in good health and CMV-seropositive.

There are a few counts of this clone. This chain uses TRBV2 with TRBJ2-3; TRBD1 is a possible D gene (5 bases). The CDR3 loop spans 13 amino acids. The germline gives CDR1 SNHLY, CDR2 FYNNEI. V gave up 7 bases and J gave up 5 bases, with 13 bases separating them. CDR3 loop: CASIRGTVDTQYF. For the CDR3, the DNA is TGTGCCAGCATAAGGGGCACTGTAGATACGCAGTATTTT. The full variable domain, rest sourced from reference TRBV2 and TRBJ2-3, is EPEVTQTPSHQVTQMGQEVILRCVPISNHLYFYWYRQILGQKVEFLVSFYNNEISEKSEIFDDQFSVERPDGSNFTLKIRSTKLEDSAMYFCASIRGTVDTQYFGPGTRLTVL.

The chain links TRBV11-2 to TRBJ1-2; tentatively, D is TRBD1 (6 bases). V dropped 4 bases and J dropped 8 bases, with 11 bases sitting between them. Germline CDR1 and CDR2: SGHAT and FQNNGV. This CDR3 region has 12 residues. The CDR3 sequence: CASSSEGDGYTF. The CDR3 bases are TGTGCCAGCAGCTCCGAGGGGGACGGCTACACCTTC.

The CDR3 DNA reads TGTGCCAGTACCCAGGGACAGGGGCTTCGAACGGGAAACACCGGGGAGCTGTTTTTT. Translated, it gives CASTQGQGLRTGNTGELFF. This sequence joins TRBV19 and TRBJ2-2; 10 bases are a match to TRBD1. The V and J ends lost 7 bases and 2 bases, in that order; junction bases with no gene match: 16. The germline V gene has CDR1 LNHDA and CDR2 SQIVND (reference sequence). The CDR3 extends over 19 amino acids.

The chain recombines TRBV6-1 with TRBJ2-1; tentatively, D is TRBD1 (5 bases). Trimming pared 6 bases from V and 9 bases from J, leaving 12 bases between. The germline V gene encodes CDR1 MNHNS and CDR2 SASEGT. The CDR3 is made up of 12 amino acids. The CDR3 region is CASSLLTAEQFF. In DNA, the CDR3 is TGTGCCAGCAGCCTCCTGACAGCTGAGCAGTTCTTC.

The CDR3 DNA is TGTGCCAGCAGCTACGGACGGAGGTACCAAGAGACCCAGTACTTC. Its protein is CASSYGRRYQETQYF. The chain recombines TRBV7-9 with TRBJ2-5; D is perhaps TRBD2 (5 bases). CDR3 size: 15 residues. Between the trimmed V and J ends, which lost 4 bases and 0 bases, there was a span of 12 bases. CDR1 SEHNR and CDR2 FQNEAQ come from the germline V gene (reference sequence).

This chain links TRBV27 with TRBJ2-1; 12 positions agree with TRBD2. Germline CDR1 MNHEY, CDR2 SMNVEV (reference sequence). The V gene end was trimmed by 7 bases and the J gene end by 4 bases; junction bases not matched to a gene: 8. CDR3 size: 16 residues. DNA of the CDR3: TGTGCCAGCACCACCACTGGGACTAGCGGGTACAATGAGCAGTTCTTC. This translates into CASTTTGTSGYNEQFF.

The rearrangement links TRBV5-1 to TRBJ2-1; D is possibly TRBD1 (5 bases). Trimming pared 1 base from V and 5 bases from J, leaving 10 bases between. Germline V gene sequence: CDR1 SGHRS, CDR2 YFSETQ. The CDR3 is 14 amino acids. The CDR3: CASSLQGLDNEQFF. The CDR3 nucleotides are TGCGCCAGCAGCTTGCAGGGTTTGGACAATGAGCAGTTCTTC.

In this sample, this clone turned up once. At one of its ends the junction is not consistent with the germline gene, which may arise from a read error. The rearrangement uses TRBV28 and TRBJ1-2, with 7 positions matching TRBD1. Germline CDR1 MDHEN, CDR2 SYDVKM. The CDR3 totals 15 residues. This CDR3 is CASSSHGTANYGYPF. DNA of the CDR3: TGTGCCAGCAGTTCCCATGGGACAGCTAACTATGGCTACCCCTTC.

The V gene is TRBV14, the J gene TRBJ2-7; 9 bases line up with TRBD1. The CDR3 totals 16 residues. The V and J ends lost 1 base and 0 bases, in that order; junction bases with no gene match: 4. The germline gives CDR1 SGHDN, CDR2 FVKESK. The DNA for the CDR3 is TGTGCCAGCAGCCAAGCTGACAGGGGGTACTCCTACGAGCAGTACTTC. Translation: CASSQADRGYSYEQYF. The variable domain in full, with the rest retrieved from reference TRBV14 and TRBJ2-7, is EAGVTQFPSHSVIEKGQTVTLRCDPISGHDNLYWYRRVMGKEIKFLLHFVKESKQDESGMPNNRFLAERTGGTYSTLKVQPAELEDSGVYFCASSQADRGYSYEQYFGPGTRLTVT.

The CDR3 spells CASSDSLGQPQHF. In DNA, the CDR3 is TGTGCCAGTAGTGACAGTCTCGGTCAGCCCCAGCATTTT. The chain recombines TRBV19 with TRBJ1-5, with D tentatively TRBD1 (5 bases). Germline V CDR1 and CDR2: LNHDA, SQIVND (reference sequence). Trimming left V 5 bases short and J 6 bases short, with 11 bases between. The CDR3 covers 13 residues.

The chain uses TRBV4-2 and TRBJ2-3; a possible D gene is TRBD2 (7 bases). CDR1 and CDR2 from the germline V gene are LGHNA and YNFKEQ. CDR3 length: 17 residues. V gave up 5 bases and J gave up 3 bases, with 21 bases separating them. In nucleotides, the CDR3 is TGTGCCAGCAGCAATGAAGTGGGGGGGGCAGGAACAGATACGCAGTATTTT. Protein product: CASSNEVGGAGTDTQYF.

This clone came up a few times. The DNA for the CDR3 is TGTGCCATCAGTGAGGGGACACCGCGGGAGACCCAGTACTTC. This codes for CAISEGTPRETQYF. This chain links TRBV10-3 with TRBJ2-5; D perhaps matches TRBD1 (6 bases). The CDR3 extends over 14 amino acids. Trimming left V 2 bases short and J 5 bases short, with 12 bases between. Germline V gives CDR1 ENHRY, CDR2 SYGVKD.

The V and J genes are TRBV5-4 and TRBJ2-1; D gene unclear. Trimming stripped 1 base from V and 6 bases from J, with 5 bases between. The CDR3 has 12 amino acids. From germline, CDR1 is SGHNT and CDR2 YYREEE (reference sequence). The CDR3 coding sequence is TGTGCCAGCAGCTTGCGGAGCAATGAGCAGTTCTTC. This codes for CASSLRSNEQFF.

This clone was counted once. The chain couples TRBV7-2 to TRBJ2-5; TRBD1 agrees at 7 bases. This CDR3 has 15 residues. Germline CDR1 is SGHTA and CDR2 is FQGNSA. J was trimmed by 4 bases and V by 5 bases; bases with no gene match: 10. Written as DNA, the CDR3 is TGTGCCAGCAGCATACGGGACAGATCATTAGAGACCCAGTACTTC. Protein: CASSIRDRSLETQYF. The whole variable domain, filled in from reference TRBV7-2 and TRBJ2-5, reads GAGVSQSPSNKVTEKGKDVELRCDPISGHTALYWYRQSLGQGLEFLIYFQGNSAPDKSGLPSDRFSAERTGGSVSTLTIQRTQQEDSAVYLCASSIRDRSLETQYFGPGTRLLVL.

V gene TRBV28 combines with J gene TRBJ2-7, with 7 bases lining up with TRBD1. This CDR3 comprises 12 residues. Trimming removed 5 bases from V and 6 bases from J; junction bases left unmatched: 4. Germline V gene lookup returns CDR1 MDHEN and CDR2 SYDVKM. The CDR3 is CASSPYRGEQYF. CDR3 DNA: TGTGCCAGCAGTCCCTACAGGGGCGAGCAGTACTTC.

This clone was observed a few times. This chain links TRBV30 with TRBJ2-7; D might be TRBD1 (5 bases). Germline-derived CDR1 and CDR2 are GTSNPN and SVGIG (reference sequence). This CDR3 has 14 residues. V was pared by 1 base and J by 1 base, with 11 bases between. CDR3 amino acids: CAWSGQGRSYEQYF. The CDR3, as DNA: TGTGCCTGGAGTGGGCAGGGCCGTTCCTACGAGCAGTACTTC.

This rearrangement joins TRBV6-1 to TRBJ2-5; TRBD2 aligns across 7 bases. CDR3 length: 14 amino acids. V lost 5 bases, J lost 3 bases, and 6 bases stayed unmatched. In germline, CDR1 is MNHNS, CDR2 SASEGT. CDR3 nucleotide sequence: TGTGCCAGCAGTACCCTTGGGGGGGAAGAGACCCAGTACTTC. Protein sequence: CASSTLGGEETQYF.

The CDR3 sequence: CASGGQGSYNEQFF. CDR3 DNA sequence: TGTGCCAGTGGGGGACAGGGGTCTTACAATGAGCAGTTCTTC. The chain uses TRBV13 and TRBJ2-1; 10 nucleotides match TRBD1. Germline V gene sequence: CDR1 PRHDT, CDR2 FYEKMQ (reference sequence). V lost 9 bases to trimming and J lost 4 bases; unmatched junction nucleotides: 6. The CDR3 runs to 14 residues.

This clone came up a few times. This chain joins TRBV2 and TRBJ1-5, with TRBD1 matching over 8 bases. Germline V gene sequence: CDR1 SNHLY, CDR2 FYNNEI. The CDR3 loop spans 15 amino acids. With V trimmed by 3 bases and J by 6 bases, 7 bases remained unmatched. In DNA form, the CDR3 reads TGTGCCAGCAGTGAGCTCTCAGGGGGCCTTCAGCCCCAGCATTTT. As protein: CASSELSGGLQPQHF.

J is TRBJ2-7 and V is TRBV5-6, with D maybe TRBD1 (6 bases). The CDR3 is made up of 12 amino acids. Between the trimmed V and J ends, which lost 4 bases and 9 bases, there was a span of 14 bases. Germline V gene lookup returns CDR1 SGHDT and CDR2 YYEEEE. CDR3 in DNA: TGTGCCAGCAGCGGGGGCTTAATCGGGCAGTACTTC. Translation gives CASSGGLIGQYF.

The rearrangement links TRBV11-2 to TRBJ2-2; weak D call: TRBD2 (6 bases). Germline lookup yields CDR1 SGHAT and CDR2 FQNNGV. The V and J ends lost 7 bases and 6 bases respectively, with 12 bases between them. This CDR3 contains 13 residues. The CDR3 region has the DNA TGTGCCAGCACGAGGGGAGGTCCCGGGGAGCTGTTTTTT. It codes for CASTRGGPGELFF.

The chain carries TRBV5-8 and TRBJ1-2, with D possibly matching TRBD1 (6 bases). The CDR3 is 13 amino acids. The V and J ends lost 7 bases and 6 bases respectively, with 16 bases between them. Germline V lookup: CDR1 SGHTS, CDR2 YDEGEE. CDR3 in DNA: TGTGCCAGCCTCCAAAGGGACAAAGATGGCTACACCTTC. It codes for CASLQRDKDGYTF.

V gene TRBV27 combines with J gene TRBJ2-3, with 9 bases that match TRBD2. The J segment lost 4 bases and the V segment lost 3 bases, leaving 5 bases of the junction unmatched. The CDR3 runs to 15 residues. Germline values: CDR1 MNHEY, CDR2 SMNVEV (reference sequence). The CDR3 reads CASSLGAGGADTQYF. The CDR3 nucleotides read TGTGCCAGCAGTTTGGGGGCGGGAGGGGCAGATACGCAGTATTTT.

With regard to this clone: An end of the junction does not agree with germline; a read error may underlie this. This chain joins TRBV10-3 and TRBJ1-2; tentative D call: TRBD1 (6 bases). Germline CDR1 and CDR2: ENHRY and SYGVKD. CDR3 length: 14 residues. CDR3 sequence (DNA): TGTGCCATCAGTGAACGGGGGGCTAACTATGGCTACCCCTTC. It specifies CAISERGANYGYPF.

The rearrangement uses TRBV28 and TRBJ2-7; D is undetermined. Germline values: CDR1 MDHEN, CDR2 SYDVKM. This CDR3 comprises 18 residues. The V and J ends lost 5 bases and 0 bases respectively, with 23 bases between them. CDR3 in amino acids: CASSTYRVGVDSSYEQYF. The CDR3 coding sequence is TGTGCCAGCAGTACCTACCGTGTGGGCGTCGATAGCTCCTACGAGCAGTACTTC.

The table lists this clone with a count of one. V usage is TRBV30 and J usage is TRBJ1-1; D possibly corresponds to TRBD1 (6 bases). Trimming removed 8 bases from V and 0 bases from J, with 19 bases in between. The CDR3 totals 15 residues. Germline assignment: CDR1 GTSNPN and CDR2 SVGIG (reference sequence). The CDR3: CALRSRGPLNTEAFF. CDR3 nucleotide sequence: TGTGCCCTGAGGTCGCGGGGGCCATTGAACACTGAAGCTTTCTTT.